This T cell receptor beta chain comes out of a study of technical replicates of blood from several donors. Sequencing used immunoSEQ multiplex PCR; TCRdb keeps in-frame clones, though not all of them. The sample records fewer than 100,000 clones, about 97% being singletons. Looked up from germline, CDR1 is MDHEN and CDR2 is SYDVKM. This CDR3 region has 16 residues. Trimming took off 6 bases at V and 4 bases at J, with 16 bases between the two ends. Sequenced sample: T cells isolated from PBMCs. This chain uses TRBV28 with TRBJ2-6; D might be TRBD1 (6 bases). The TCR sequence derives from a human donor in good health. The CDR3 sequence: CASRHMDSLGANVLTF. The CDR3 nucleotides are TGTGCCAGCAGGCATATGGACAGTTTGGGGGCCAACGTCCTGACTTTC. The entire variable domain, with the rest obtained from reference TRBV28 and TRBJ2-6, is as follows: DVKVTQSSRYLVKRTGEKVFLECVQDMDHENMFWYRQDPGLGLRLIYFSYDVKMKEKGDIPEGYSVSREKKERFSLILESASTNQTSMYLCASRHMDSLGANVLTFGAGSRLTVL.